A selection of T cell receptor beta chains follows, all from one sample in a study of T cells in localized non-small cell lung cancer. Method: immunoSEQ multiplex PCR; TCRdb's copy keeps in-frame clones and lacks some. The sample shows over 2,000 clones, approximately 25% of them seen only once. The sequencing used lung tumor tissue, collected before any cancer treatment. These receptors were obtained from a woman aged 35 to 70 with stage II squamous cell lung carcinoma. CDR3s include the opening cysteine and the closing phenylalanine or tryptophan. Each record gives: clone size, J gene, V gene, D gene, CDR3 protein, CDR3 DNA. A D gene is named only where the DNA matches it firmly. Clone size is not always given. Where it is, it says once, few, many or a class for expanded clones.

NA	TRBJ2-5	TRBV28	NA	CASVGPQETQYF	TGTGCCAGTGTCGGGCCACAAGAGACCCAGTACTTC
few	TRBJ2-6	TRBV29-1	NA	CSISSVSGANVLTF	TGCAGCATTTCGTCAGTCTCTGGGGCCAACGTCCTGACTTTC
few	TRBJ2-2	TRBV9	NA	CASSVVGVGNTGELFF	TGTGCCAGCAGCGTAGTGGGGGTCGGGAACACCGGGGAGCTGTTTTTT
NA	TRBJ2-7	TRBV6-8	NA	CASSYLGSEPYEQYF	TGTGCCAGCAGTTACCTCGGCAGCGAACCCTACGAGCAGTACTTC
NA	TRBJ1-2	TRBV14	NA	CASSPLQSDGYTF	TGTGCCAGCAGCCCCCTGCAGTCAGATGGCTACACCTTC
NA	TRBJ2-5	TRBV6-8	NA	CASRAFQGLTQYF	TGTGCCAGCAGAGCTTTTCAGGGACTCACCCAGTACTTC
once	TRBJ1-2	TRBV30	NA	CAWSYKHGYTF	TGTGCCTGGAGTTACAAGCACGGCTACACCTTC
NA	TRBJ2-7	TRBV19	NA	CASSSARGITPYEQYF	TGTGCCAGTAGTTCCGCCCGAGGGATAACTCCCTACGAGCAGTACTTC
NA	TRBJ1-1	TRBV28	NA	CASSLSGARNTEAFF	TGTGCCAGCAGCCTATCAGGGGCGCGGAACACTGAAGCTTTCTTT
few	TRBJ1-6	TRBV30	NA	CAWSVKPARNSPLHF	TGTGCCTGGAGTGTAAAGCCGGCACGTAATTCACCCCTCCACTTT
large	TRBJ2-1	TRBV18	NA	CASSPGGTDEQFF	TGTGCCAGCTCACCGGGCGGGACCGATGAGCAGTTCTTC
medium-sized	TRBJ1-1	TRBV6-7	NA	CASSYGSEAFF	TGTGCCAGCAGTTACGGGTCTGAAGCTTTCTTT
once	TRBJ2-6	TRBV28	NA	CASSLGWQGRSGANVLTF	TGTGCCAGCAGTTTAGGTTGGCAGGGCCGATCTGGGGCCAACGTCCTGACTTTC
NA	TRBJ1-1	TRBV19	NA	CASSSRPLNTEAFF	TGTGCCAGTAGTTCCCGACCGTTGAACACTGAAGCTTTCTTT
few	TRBJ2-5	TRBV27	NA	CASSEKGTFGTQYF	TGTGCCAGCAGTGAAAAGGGCACCTTCGGGACCCAGTACTTC
NA	TRBJ2-3	TRBV11-3	TRBD1	CASSPGTGGADTQYF	TGTGCCAGCAGCCCCGGGACAGGGGGGGCAGATACGCAGTATTTT
few	TRBJ1-2	TRBV2	NA	CASTSGDGYYGYTF	TGTGCCAGCACCTCAGGGGACGGCTACTATGGCTACACCTTC
few	TRBJ1-1	TRBV11-3	NA	CASSLNADPNTEAFF	TGTGCCAGCAGCTTAAATGCCGATCCGAACACTGAAGCTTTCTTT
once	TRBJ2-1	TRBV19	TRBD1	CASSPLDRVNEQFF	TGTGCCAGTAGTCCTTTGGACAGGGTTAATGAGCAGTTCTTC
medium-sized	TRBJ1-1	TRBV6-8	NA	CASRSQVGQAFF	TGTGCCAGCAGATCCCAAGTTGGGCAAGCTTTCTTT
few	TRBJ1-4	TRBV30	NA	CAWSDDYGQNEKLFF	TGTGCCTGGAGTGATGATTATGGTCAGAATGAAAAACTGTTTTTT
NA	TRBJ1-2	TRBV6-8	NA	CASSYSFYGEFYTF	TGTGCCAGCAGTTACTCCTTTTACGGGGAGTTCTACACCTTC
NA	TRBJ1-3	TRBV5-1	NA	CASSLAGGGQSGNTIYF	TGCGCCAGCAGCTTGGCCGGCGGAGGCCAAAGTGGAAACACCATATATTTT
large	TRBJ2-1	TRBV19	TRBD1	CASRQGNNEQFF	TGTGCCAGTCGACAGGGCAACAATGAGCAGTTCTTC
few	TRBJ2-2	TRBV9	NA	CASSVAGRGTGELFF	TGTGCCAGCAGCGTAGCCGGTCGGGGCACCGGGGAGCTGTTTTTT
NA	TRBJ2-3	TRBV27	NA	CASSPQPYTDTQYF	TGTGCCAGCAGTCCACAACCCTACACAGATACGCAGTATTTT
NA	TRBJ2-2	TRBV29-1	TRBD1	CSVGGQGATGELFF	TGCAGCGTTGGGGGACAGGGGGCTACCGGGGAGCTGTTTTTT
NA	TRBJ2-7	TRBV11-3	TRBD1	CASSLVTRDRGFLAYEQYF	TGTGCCAGCAGCTTAGTAACAAGGGACAGGGGGTTTCTTGCCTACGAGCAGTACTTC
NA	TRBJ2-3	TRBV29-1	TRBD1	CSTHRGPDTQYF	TGCAGCACCCACAGGGGGCCGGATACGCAGTATTTT
NA	TRBJ2-7	TRBV18	TRBD1	CASSLSDRGYYEQYF	TGTGCCAGCTCACTTTCCGACAGGGGGTACTACGAGCAGTACTTC